These 20 T cell receptor beta chains share one sample of origin, sequenced in a study of early T cells in non-severe SARS-CoV-2 infection. TCRdb ran MiXCR on the 5' RACE reads and lists one entry per CDR3 protein. This sample has just over 80,000 distinct CDR3 sequences, with roughly 13% found just once. Sequences were obtained from whole blood. Source of these receptors: an adult who was a healthcare worker with PCR-confirmed SARS-CoV-2 infection or an uninfected control (not recorded which).

The J gene is TRBJ1-5, the V gene TRBV29-1; D is unclear. Per germline, CDR1 SQVTM and CDR2 ANQGSEA. Trimming removed 4 bases at V and 3 bases at J, with 7 bases between. The CDR3 length is 12 residues. The DNA for the CDR3 is TGCAGCGTTGGAGGTTACAATCAGCCCCAGCATTTT. Amino acid sequence: CSVGGYNQPQHF.

This clonotype was seen ten or more times. The rearrangement links TRBV20-1 to TRBJ1-3; the D is unclear. Trimming removed 5 bases at V and 0 bases at J, with 8 bases between. The CDR3 is made up of 13 amino acids. Germline V gene lookup returns CDR1 DFQATT and CDR2 SNEGSKA (reference sequence). The CDR3 here is CSAVRSSGNTIYF. The CDR3 DNA reads as TGCAGTGCTGTCAGGAGCTCTGGAAACACCATATATTTT.

Here the CDR3 reads CASGGSYNEQFF. Written as DNA, the CDR3 is TGCGCCAGCGGGGGTTCCTACAATGAGCAGTTCTTC. The gene calls are TRBV10-1 and TRBJ2-1, with D perhaps being TRBD1 or TRBD2 (5 bases each). Germline V gives CDR1 WNHNN, CDR2 SYGVQD (reference sequence). The V end was cut by 8 bases, the J end by 1 base, with 6 bases between. CDR3 length equals 12 residues.

For this clonotype: One end of the junction is discordant with germline, which a read error may explain. The genes are TRBV7-7 and TRBJ2-1, with 9 bases lining up with TRBD1. CDR3 length equals 14 residues. Germline loops: CDR1 SSHAT, CDR2 FNYEAQ (reference sequence). The CDR3 DNA is TGTGCTAGCAGCTTAACACAGGGGGCAGGGGAGCAGTTCTTC. This translates into CASSLTQGAGEQFF.

Many counts were recorded for this clonotype. The chain carries TRBV7-9 and TRBJ2-7; 7 positions match TRBD1. Germline V gives CDR1 SEHNR, CDR2 FQNEAQ (reference sequence). The CDR3 contains 15 residues. The V and J ends lost 5 bases and 2 bases, in that order; junction bases with no gene match: 9. The CDR3 DNA reads as TGTGCCAGCAGCCTCCGACAGGGAATTACCTACGAGCAGTACTTC. Protein: CASSLRQGITYEQYF. Looking up the rest from reference TRBV7-9 and TRBJ2-7 gives the full variable domain: DTGVSQNPRHKITKRGQNVTFRCDPISEHNRLYWYRQTLGQGPEFLTYFQNEAQLEKSRLLSDRFSAERPKGSFSTLEIQRTEQGDSAMYLCASSLRQGITYEQYFGPGTRLTVT.

The chain employs TRBV20-1 and TRBJ2-1; D is uncertain. Deletions cut 4 bases from V and 0 bases from J, with 7 bases between. The germline gives CDR1 DFQATT, CDR2 SNEGSKA (reference sequence). This CDR3 contains 13 residues. The CDR3 DNA is TGCAGTGCTAAGTCCCCCTCCTACAATGAGCAGTTCTTC. Translating it yields CSAKSPSYNEQFF.

This clonotype appeared a few times. The rearrangement uses TRBV2 and TRBJ2-1; 10 bases match TRBD1. This CDR3 has 15 residues. Unmatched junction bases numbered 10, after V lost 6 bases and J lost 8 bases. Looked up from germline, CDR1 is SNHLY and CDR2 is FYNNEI. This CDR3 reads CASSTPGQGIDEQFF. CDR3 bases: TGTGCCAGCAGCACACCGGGACAGGGGATAGATGAGCAGTTCTTC.

A few counts support this clonotype. The chain uses TRBV12-3 or TRBV12-4 and TRBJ1-4; D remains unclear. There are 14 residues in the CDR3. V lost 3 bases, J lost 8 bases, and 13 bases lay in between. The CDR3 is CASSLGGQPEKLFF. The CDR3 bases are TGTGCCAGCAGTTTGGGCGGCCAGCCCGAAAAACTGTTTTTT.

This rearrangement joins TRBV6-6 to TRBJ2-1, with TRBD1 identical over 8 bases. V gave up 8 bases and J gave up 1 base; unmatched junction bases: 7. The CDR3 contains 15 residues. Per the germline V gene, CDR1 is MNHNY and CDR2 is SVGAGI (reference sequence). The CDR3 reads CASATRQGSYNEQFF. The DNA for the CDR3 is TGTGCCAGCGCCACGAGACAGGGGTCCTACAATGAGCAGTTCTTC.

This clonotype was seen more than once but under ten times. This chain uses TRBV20-1 with TRBJ1-1, with D possibly matching TRBD1 (5 bases). V was trimmed by 2 bases and J by 1 base, leaving 11 bases between them. In germline, CDR1 is DFQATT, CDR2 SNEGSKA (reference sequence). The CDR3 runs 14 residues. CDR3: CSARTGASNTEAFF. Here the CDR3 DNA reads TGCAGTGCTAGAACCGGGGCCTCGAACACTGAAGCTTTCTTT.

This clonotype was observed at least ten times. J is TRBJ1-1 and V is TRBV28; TRBD1 matches at 7 bases. Trimming took 2 bases from V and 0 from J; bases not matched to a gene: 3. The CDR3 is made up of 15 amino acids. The germline V gene has CDR1 MDHEN and CDR2 SYDVKM. The chain's CDR3 is CASSLTTGMNTEAFF. CDR3 nucleotides: TGTGCCAGCAGTTTAACGACAGGGATGAACACTGAAGCTTTCTTT.

There are a few counts of this clonotype. The gene calls are TRBV20-1 and TRBJ1-6, with TRBD1 as a possible D gene (5 bases). The CDR3 contains 14 residues. Trimming pared 6 bases from V and 7 bases from J, leaving 16 bases between. Germline CDR1 and CDR2: DFQATT and SNEGSKA (reference sequence). The CDR3 nucleotides are TGCAGTGCCATCGGAGGGGTCTGGAATTCACCCCTCCACTTT. Its protein product is CSAIGGVWNSPLHF.

This clonotype was seen a handful of times. The chain couples TRBV10-1 to TRBJ1-2, with TRBD1 identical over 7 bases. In germline, CDR1 is WNHNN, CDR2 SYGVQD (reference sequence). CDR3 size: 15 residues. V lost 0 bases, J lost 3 bases, and 4 bases stayed unmatched. As DNA, the CDR3 is TGCGCCAGCAGTGAGTCCGTAGGGGGCTACTATGGCTACACCTTC. It translates to CASSESVGGYYGYTF.

This clonotype has a handful of counts. The gene calls are TRBV2 and TRBJ1-4; 11 positions match TRBD1. CDR1 SNHLY and CDR2 FYNNEI come from the germline V gene. J lost 7 bases, V lost 9 bases, and 10 bases had no gene match. The CDR3 is 15 residues long. CDR3 bases: TGTGCCAGTTGGGACAGGGGGAATCGAGGTGAAAAACTGTTTTTT. It yields the protein CASWDRGNRGEKLFF.

This clonotype has a handful of counts. J is TRBJ1-2 and V is TRBV27; 8 bases agree with TRBD1. CDR3 size: 12 residues. V gave up 3 bases and J gave up 8 bases; unmatched junction bases: 2. Germline V gives CDR1 MNHEY, CDR2 SMNVEV (reference sequence). Here the CDR3 reads CASSFTGGGYTF. For the CDR3, the DNA is TGTGCCAGCAGTTTCACAGGGGGAGGCTACACCTTC.

There are many counts of this clonotype. This rearrangement joins TRBV2 to TRBJ2-3; 7 nucleotides match TRBD2. The trim removed 4 bases at V and 8 bases at J, leaving 6 bases unmatched. Germline V gene lookup returns CDR1 SNHLY and CDR2 FYNNEI. The CDR3 consists of 13 residues. The CDR3 DNA reads TGTGCCAGCAGTGCGGCGGGGGTCACTACGCAGTATTTT. The encoded protein is CASSAAGVTTQYF.

This clonotype was counted a few times. The V call is TRBV10-3, the J call TRBJ2-1; maybe TRBD2 (6 bases). V was clipped by 3 bases and J by 0 bases, with 18 bases between them. Germline V gives CDR1 ENHRY, CDR2 SYGVKD. The CDR3 totals 18 residues. The CDR3 DNA is TGTGCCATCAGTGATGGACAAGCTCGGGGGAGCTCCTACAATGAGCAGTTCTTC. This gives the protein CAISDGQARGSSYNEQFF.

This chain connects TRBV12-5 to TRBJ2-2, with TRBD1 matching over 7 bases. After removal of 10 bases from V and 5 bases from J, the junction contained 7 bases not matched to a gene. The CDR3 extends over 13 amino acids. CDR1 LGHNT and CDR2 FRNRAP come from the germline V gene. The chain's CDR3 is CATRQGSTGELFF. In DNA form, the CDR3 reads TGTGCTACTCGACAGGGTTCAACCGGGGAGCTGTTTTTT.

J is TRBJ2-7 and V is TRBV30; D gene uncertain. Germline V gives CDR1 GTSNPN, CDR2 SVGIG (reference sequence). V shed 2 bases and J shed 0 bases, with 2 bases lying between them. This CDR3 has 11 residues. CDR3: CAWSRSYEQYF. The CDR3 DNA reads TGTGCCTGGAGTCGCTCCTACGAGCAGTACTTC.

This clonotype has at least ten counts. The gene calls are TRBV7-2 and TRBJ2-7; 8 nucleotides match TRBD2. The CDR3 runs to 14 residues. Germline values: CDR1 SGHTA, CDR2 FQGNSA. V lost 6 bases, J lost 4 bases, and 8 bases stayed unmatched. The CDR3 region is CASRGTRAIYEQYF. The CDR3 DNA follows: TGTGCCAGCAGGGGGACTAGAGCCATATACGAGCAGTACTTC.